The present entry profiles one T cell receptor (beta chain) with its context. The antigen remains undetermined. The CDR3 has 14 residues. Looked up from germline, CDR1 is SGDLS and CDR2 is YYNGEE. Trimming took 5 bases from V and 7 from J; bases not matched to a gene: 9. This specimen belongs to a study of tumor-infiltrating lymphocytes in primary liver carcinoma. Study at large: These patients were men and women whose ages were 30 to 69 years. Sample yields of productive TCRbeta reads, ranging from roughly 3.65 to 8 million, were similar across tissue types. Overall study findings and caveats: Only about 7-24% of top clones showed up in all five tumor regions.

Synthesis of TCR beta cDNA was carried out from 450 to 650 ng total RNA with a constant-region primer. Libraries for TCR beta were built through three nested multiplex PCR rounds, which together made up a slightly modified ARM-PCR procedure. Primers for the first two PCR rounds were TRBV1-TRBV30 forward primers and a C-beta reverse primer (around 10 cycles per round). TCRdb independently ran MiXCR on the multiplex PCR reads; one entry per CDR3 protein. Seen here are 100,000 or so distinct CDR3 sequences, 80% to 85% observed once, and the top ten hold 15% to 25%. Co-extraction of both nucleic acids (RNA and DNA) used about 20-33 mg of unsorted bulk tissue.

The V call is TRBV9, the J call TRBJ2-5; 9 nucleotides line up with TRBD1. This sequence was found in a man in his forties with primary liver carcinoma and hepatitis B virus infection. The sequencing sample was made of liver tumor tissue from sampling region 3. The subset is: tumor region T3, left-lateral pole. CDR3 in DNA: TGTGCCAGCAGTATACAGGGGGCCAGTGGGACCCAGTACTTC. This translates into CASSIQGASGTQYF. Supplemented by reference TRBV9 and TRBJ2-5, the full variable domain reads DSGVTQTPKHLITATGQRVTLRCSPRSGDLSVYWYQQSLDQGLQFLIQYYNGEERAKGNILERFSAQQFPDLHSELNLSSLELGDSALYFCASSIQGASGTQYFGPGTRLLVL.